This TCR beta chain was captured in a study of shared clonotypes between healthy human individuals. It was about 190 ng DNA, about 30,000 T cell genomes, that sorted-subset replicate PCRs used. Sequencing was performed with immunoSEQ multiplex PCR; in TCRdb, only in-frame clones are kept and a portion is missing. Of approximately 2,000,000 clones listed, around 95% are singletons. V was cut by 0 bases and J by 5 bases, with 20 bases left in between. Germline assignment: CDR1 SGHNT and CDR2 YYREEE (reference sequence). The CDR3 is made up of 17 amino acids. Notes on the study in general: Around 5.3% of naive CD4 clonotypes were shared across a few donors. Though the depth was large, rarefaction showed that sorted-subset sequencing was incomplete.

Cells designated naive CD8 were CD45RO-negative and were positively selected for CCR7, with terminally differentiated effector memory CD45RA+ cells excluded. Worth noting for this clone: Its antigen is undetermined.

The chain carries TRBV5-4 and TRBJ1-1, with D hard to call. This receptor was identified in a man younger than 30 in good health. Some clones in this sample may be carry-over from other donors' samples. Sequenced sample: naive CD8+ T cells from PBMCs. The CDR3 DNA reads TGTGCCAGCAGCTTGGTGGTGGGCGACGATGTAGGAACTGAAGCTTTCTTT. This translates into CASSLVVGDDVGTEAFF.